The T cell receptor (beta chain) under discussion was sequenced for a study of T cells after yellow fever vaccination. Production of TCR cDNA was by 5'RACE template switching, which also added a universal primer site and UMIs. TCRdb re-analysed the 5' RACE reads in MiXCR, keeping a single row per CDR3 protein. The profile covers a few hundred thousand distinct CDR3 sequences, with 3% to 4.5% appearing a single time and less than 25% taken by the ten largest. Study conclusions and caveats: Among primary-vaccination clones, most reappeared after the booster, at around 97% for CD4 and approximately 90% for CD8. By day 5 rather than day 15, the secondary response had peaked, though it was weaker.

This clonotype was seen many times. Its specificity is unknown. The source material was PBMCs, sampled on the day of the yellow fever booster vaccination. This sequence originates from a man aged 18 to 30 who received the YFV17D yellow fever vaccine.

The CDR3, as DNA: TGCGCCAGCAGCCAACAGGACAGGGTAGACACCGGGGAGCTGTTTTTT. This translates into CASSQQDRVDTGELFF. This chain uses TRBV4-3 with TRBJ2-2; 8 nucleotides match TRBD1. CDR1 is LGHNA, CDR2 YSLEER, per germline. CDR3 length: 16 residues. The J segment lost 3 bases and the V segment lost 2 bases, leaving 5 bases of the junction unmatched.